These 31 T cell receptor beta chains came from one sample sequenced in a study of cytotoxic CD8 clonotypes in ibrutinib-treated CLL. TCRdb keeps only in-frame clones here, not all; method: immunoSEQ multiplex PCR. The sample shows approximately 190,000 clones, more than 65% of them seen only once. This specimen consisted of PBMCs, obtained after 12 months of ibrutinib treatment. The receptors stem from a human donor with chronic lymphocytic leukemia.

In this sample, this clone turned up a few times. This chain links TRBV6-5 with TRBJ1-5; tentatively, D is TRBD1 (6 bases). Germline V CDR1 and CDR2: MNHEY, SVGAGI. V lost 6 bases, J lost 3 bases, and 12 bases lay in between. The CDR3 is 14 residues long. The chain's CDR3 is CASSTYRDNQPQHF. The CDR3 DNA is TGTGCCAGCAGCACCTACAGGGACAATCAGCCCCAGCATTTT.

This clone was detected only once. The chain recombines TRBV28 with TRBJ2-5, with D hard to call. Germline V CDR1 and CDR2: MDHEN, SYDVKM. The CDR3 length is 14 residues. V was pared by 1 base and J by 1 base, with 7 bases between. The CDR3, as DNA: TGTGCCAGCAGTTTATCGCCACCCCAAGAGACCCAGTACTTC. This encodes CASSLSPPQETQYF.

This chain uses TRBV5-6 with TRBJ1-5; tentative D call: TRBD1 (6 bases). Germline V gives CDR1 SGHDT, CDR2 YYEEEE. The V end lost 1 base, the J end lost 0 bases, and 11 bases lay between the germline ends. CDR3 length: 16 amino acids. For the CDR3, the DNA is TGTGCCAGCAGCTTGAGGGGGTGGAATAGCAATCAGCCCCAGCATTTT. This translates into CASSLRGWNSNQPQHF. The whole variable domain, remainder taken from reference TRBV5-6 and TRBJ1-5, is DAGVTQSPTHLIKTRGQQVTLRCSPKSGHDTVSWYQQALGQGPQFIFQYYEEEERQRGNFPDRFSGHQFPNYSSELNVNALLLGDSALYLCASSLRGWNSNQPQHFGDGTRLSIL.

The genes are TRBV30 and TRBJ2-7, with D perhaps matching TRBD1 or TRBD2 (5 bases each). The CDR3 consists of 14 residues. Trimming stripped 5 bases from V and 2 bases from J, with 16 bases between. CDR1 GTSNPN and CDR2 SVGIG come from the germline V gene (reference sequence). The CDR3 protein is CAWGTGTRTYEQYF. The CDR3 nucleotides are TGTGCCTGGGGCACCGGGACGCGGACCTACGAGCAGTACTTC.

V is TRBV30 and J is TRBJ2-7, with 10 nucleotides matching TRBD2. Looked up from germline, CDR1 is GTSNPN and CDR2 is SVGIG (reference sequence). V shed 0 bases, J shed 7 bases, and the junction held 12 bases outside the gene matches. This CDR3 has 16 residues. CDR3: CAWSVPSSGSKVEQYF. In nucleotides, the CDR3 is TGTGCCTGGAGTGTACCATCTAGCGGGAGTAAGGTTGAGCAGTACTTC.

This chain connects TRBV30 to TRBJ2-7, with 8 nucleotides matching TRBD1. This CDR3 is built from 16 residues. The germline CDR1 and CDR2 sequences are GTSNPN and SVGIG (reference sequence). V lost 0 bases and J lost 2; bases outside the gene matches: 9. The CDR3 sequence is CAWSVPSRTGTYEQYF. The CDR3 DNA is TGTGCCTGGAGTGTACCTTCCCGGACAGGGACCTACGAGCAGTACTTC. The full variable domain, its missing parts supplied by reference TRBV30 and TRBJ2-7, is SQTIHQWPATLVQPVGSPLSLECTVEGTSNPNLYWYRQAAGRGLQLLFYSVGIGQISSEVPQNLSASRPQDRQFILSSKKLLLSDSGFYLCAWSVPSRTGTYEQYFGPGTRLTVT.

The sample holds a few counts of this clone. V usage is TRBV15 and J usage is TRBJ1-1, with a tentative D call TRBD1 (5 bases). V was shortened by 5 bases and J by 7 bases, with 11 bases between the two germline ends. The germline gives CDR1 LNHNV, CDR2 YYDKDF (reference sequence). The CDR3 length is 12 residues. CDR3 coding DNA: TGTGCCACCAGCTACGGGGCCGGTGAAGCTTTCTTT. It encodes CATSYGAGEAFF.

The chain links TRBV28 to TRBJ2-5; D is possibly TRBD1 (5 bases). The ends were cut back, 4 bases at V and 5 bases at J, with 14 bases in the middle. The CDR3 has 14 residues. Looked up from germline, CDR1 is MDHEN and CDR2 is SYDVKM. In nucleotides, the CDR3 is TGTGCCAGCAGTTCCTCCTGGGCAGGGGAGACCCAGTACTTC. Amino acids: CASSSSWAGETQYF.

This chain connects TRBV4-3 to TRBJ2-5, with D tentatively TRBD1 (7 bases). This CDR3 is 17 amino acids long. Trimming pared 0 bases from V and 4 bases from J, leaving 18 bases between. Germline V lookup: CDR1 LGHNA, CDR2 YSLEER. The chain's CDR3 is CASSQEFLEGAGETQYF. The DNA of the CDR3 is TGCGCCAGCAGCCAAGAATTTTTGGAGGGGGCCGGAGAGACCCAGTACTTC.

A single count supports this clone. The rearrangement joins TRBV14 to TRBJ1-1, with TRBD1 as a possible D gene (5 bases). With 5 bases removed from V and 2 bases from J, the gap between germline ends came to 12 bases. Germline V gene lookup returns CDR1 SGHDN and CDR2 FVKESK. There are 14 residues in the CDR3. CDR3 bases: TGTGCCAGCAGCTATTGGGACCTAAACACTGAAGCTTTCTTT. Translating it yields CASSYWDLNTEAFF.

J is TRBJ2-3 and V is TRBV29-1; D is ambiguous. Germline lookup yields CDR1 SQVTM and CDR2 ANQGSEA. The CDR3 length is 12 residues. The V end lost 2 bases, the J end lost 3 bases, and 6 bases lay between the germline ends. The CDR3 is CSVERYTDTQYF. The CDR3 bases are TGCAGCGTTGAAAGATATACAGATACGCAGTATTTT.

CDR3 bases: TGTGCCAGCAGCGTAGCGGGACGGATGAATGAAAAACTGTTTTTT. Residues: CASSVAGRMNEKLFF. The chain combines TRBV9 with TRBJ1-4; the D gene is possibly TRBD1 (5 bases). The length of the CDR3 is 15 residues. V lost 0 bases, J lost 5 bases, and 11 bases lay in between. The V gene's germline CDR1 is SGDLS and CDR2 YYNGEE.

The gene calls are TRBV21-1 and TRBJ2-7; the table's TRBD1 call for D was not verified on the DNA. TRBV21-1 is termed a pseudogene. This CDR3 has 14 amino acids. CDR3 in amino acids: CASSKGQGGYEQYF. For the CDR3, the DNA is TGTGCCAGCAGCAAAGGTCAAGGGGGCTACGAGCAGTACTTC.

The chain employs TRBV29-1 and TRBJ1-4, with 12 nucleotides matching TRBD1. CDR3 length: 17 residues. The junction had 17 bases not matched to a gene; V was cut back by 7 bases and J by 8 bases. Germline CDR1 reads SQVTM; CDR2 reads ANQGSEA. In DNA, the CDR3 is TGCAGCGCCGACCCGGGACAGGGGGCGCCTGATGGAGAAAAACTGTTTTTT. Protein: CSADPGQGAPDGEKLFF.

V is TRBV2 and J is TRBJ1-5, with 10 positions matching TRBD1. The CDR3 is 15 residues long. Germline V gene data show CDR1 as SNHLY and CDR2 as FYNNEI. V shed 7 bases and J 2 bases; nucleotides not matched to a gene: 5. CDR3: CASIRDRGGNQPQHF. Written as DNA, the CDR3 is TGTGCCAGCATTCGGGACAGGGGAGGCAATCAGCCCCAGCATTTT.

The rearrangement uses TRBV5-1 and TRBJ2-7; D is possibly TRBD1 (6 bases). V lost 0 bases, J lost 7 bases, and 11 bases lay in between. The CDR3 runs 13 residues. From germline, CDR1 is SGHRS and CDR2 YFSETQ. CDR3 nucleotide sequence: TGCGCCAGCAGCTTGGCCAGGGGATGGGAGCAGTACTTC. Its protein product is CASSLARGWEQYF. The whole variable domain, filled in from reference TRBV5-1 and TRBJ2-7, reads KAGVTQTPRYLIKTRGQQVTLSCSPISGHRSVSWYQQTPGQGLQFLFEYFSETQRNKGNFPGRFSGRQFSNSRSEMNVSTLELGDSALYLCASSLARGWEQYFGPGTRLTVT.

The V call is TRBV7-9, the J call TRBJ1-2, with 8 nucleotides matching TRBD1. J was trimmed by 6 bases and V by 5 bases; bases with no gene match: 14. The CDR3 extends over 16 amino acids. Germline V gene lookup returns CDR1 SEHNR and CDR2 FQNEAQ (reference sequence). In nucleotides, the CDR3 is TGTGCCAGCAGCCCGAGAGGCTACAGGGGGAGGAATGGCTACACCTTC. Encoded protein: CASSPRGYRGRNGYTF.

The gene calls are TRBV7-9 and TRBJ2-1; D is ambiguous. Germline V gene sequence: CDR1 SEHNR, CDR2 FQNEAQ (reference sequence). This CDR3 region has 14 residues. V gave up 0 bases and J gave up 1 base, with 4 bases separating them. Here the CDR3 DNA reads TGTGCCAGCAGCTTAGCGGGGTCCTACAATGAGCAGTTCTTC. Encoded protein: CASSLAGSYNEQFF.

There are a few counts of this clone. The genes are TRBV18 and TRBJ2-2; possibly TRBD2 for D (5 bases). V lost 4 bases and J 2 bases, leaving 8 bases between the germline ends. This CDR3 has 14 amino acids. CDR1 is KGHSH, CDR2 LQKENI, per germline. The CDR3 sequence: CASSREINTGELFF. CDR3 nucleotides: TGTGCCAGCTCACGGGAGATAAACACCGGGGAGCTGTTTTTT.

V is TRBV5-6 and J is TRBJ1-1; 8 bases agree with TRBD1. The CDR3 totals 12 residues. From germline, CDR1 is SGHDT and CDR2 YYEEEE. V trimming: 2 bases; J trimming: 7 bases; junction bases outside the gene matches: 1. CDR3 DNA: TGTGCCAGCAGCTTAGGGACAGGTGAAGCTTTCTTT. Amino acid sequence: CASSLGTGEAFF.

The chain uses TRBV14 and TRBJ2-3, with 9 bases identical to TRBD1. J lost 5 bases, V lost 4 bases, and 7 bases had no gene match. The CDR3 covers 15 residues. CDR1 is SGHDN and CDR2 is FVKESK in the germline V gene. CDR3 sequence reads: CASSPWTGAGDTQYF. The CDR3 DNA reads as TGTGCCAGCAGCCCCTGGACAGGGGCGGGAGATACGCAGTATTTT.

This chain joins TRBV19 and TRBJ1-3, with 8 positions matching TRBD1. With 3 bases clipped from V and 4 bases from J, the junction kept 17 bases outside the gene matches. The length of the CDR3 is 19 residues. Germline V gene data show CDR1 as LNHDA and CDR2 as SQIVND (reference sequence). The CDR3 sequence is CASSMTRDRGALAGNTIYF. CDR3 in DNA: TGTGCCAGTAGTATGACTCGCGACAGGGGAGCGCTGGCAGGAAACACCATATATTTT. Full variable domain (outside the CDR3, taken from reference TRBV19 and TRBJ1-3): DGGITQSPKYLFRKEGQNVTLSCEQNLNHDAMYWYRQDPGQGLRLIYYSQIVNDFQKGDIAEGYSVSREKKESFPLTVTSAQKNPTAFYLCASSMTRDRGALAGNTIYFGEGSWLTVV.

The chain combines TRBV6-5 with TRBJ1-3, with D possibly being TRBD1 (5 bases). The CDR3 totals 14 residues. V lost 6 bases and J 7 bases, leaving 16 bases between the germline ends. The germline gives CDR1 MNHEY, CDR2 SVGAGI. CDR3 residues: CASRPTGVLNTIYF. The CDR3 DNA is TGTGCCAGCAGACCCACGGGGGTATTGAACACCATATATTTT.

This chain uses TRBV30 with TRBJ1-1, with D hard to call. Germline lookup yields CDR1 GTSNPN and CDR2 SVGIG (reference sequence). The CDR3 length is 13 residues. Deletions cut 1 base from V and 3 bases from J, with 9 bases between. As DNA, the CDR3 is TGTGCCTGGAGTGACCAGATAGACACTGAAGCTTTCTTT. Its translation is CAWSDQIDTEAFF.

The V gene is TRBV6-5, the J gene TRBJ1-1; tentatively, D is TRBD1 (6 bases). Germline V gives CDR1 MNHEY, CDR2 SVGAGI. The CDR3 runs to 15 residues. Deletions cut 2 bases from V and 11 bases from J, with 21 bases between. The CDR3 sequence is CASSYGQGLAVDAFF. The CDR3 bases are TGTGCCAGCAGTTACGGGCAGGGGCTCGCCGTGGACGCTTTCTTT.

The chain couples TRBV9 to TRBJ1-1; 8 bases agree with TRBD1. Trimming took 3 bases from V and 4 from J; bases not matched to a gene: 17. Germline V gives CDR1 SGDLS, CDR2 YYNGEE. This CDR3 comprises 18 residues. DNA for the CDR3: TGTGCCAGCAGCGCCCCTCGACAGGGGAGCGGCTTGGGCACTGAAGCTTTCTTT. Its translation: CASSAPRQGSGLGTEAFF.

The chain joins TRBV30 to TRBJ1-4; 8 bases agree with TRBD1. CDR3 length equals 15 residues. Germline V gene sequence: CDR1 GTSNPN, CDR2 SVGIG (reference sequence). J was trimmed by 6 bases and V by 0 bases; bases with no gene match: 6. CDR3 protein: CAWSVQGGGHEKLFF. The CDR3 nucleotides are TGTGCCTGGAGTGTACAGGGGGGTGGTCATGAAAAACTGTTTTTT.

The V call is TRBV19, the J call TRBJ2-3; perhaps TRBD1 as D (6 bases). This CDR3 is 15 amino acids long. The V end was cut by 6 bases, the J end by 4 bases, with 17 bases between. Germline loops: CDR1 LNHDA, CDR2 SQIVND (reference sequence). CDR3 DNA: TGTGCCAGTAGCCAACAGGGATGGGGCCCAGATACGCAGTATTTT. Protein: CASSQQGWGPDTQYF.

This CDR3 reads CASSIDRGFSYEQYF. CDR3 nucleotides: TGTGCCAGTAGTATAGATCGGGGATTCTCCTACGAGCAGTACTTC. The chain joins TRBV19 to TRBJ2-7, with D maybe TRBD2 (5 bases). CDR3 size: 15 residues. Germline loops: CDR1 LNHDA, CDR2 SQIVND (reference sequence). Trimming took off 0 bases at V and 0 bases at J, with 9 bases between the two ends.

This chain joins TRBV9 and TRBJ1-3; D unclear. CDR3 length: 15 amino acids. The V gene's germline CDR1 is SGDLS and CDR2 YYNGEE. V was clipped by 0 bases and J by 0 bases, with 7 bases between them. The DNA of the CDR3 is TGTGCCAGCAGCGTAGACACTCTCTCTGGAAACACCATATATTTT. The encoded protein is CASSVDTLSGNTIYF. Based on the CDR3 plus reference TRBV9 and TRBJ1-3, the full variable domain is DSGVTQTPKHLITATGQRVTLRCSPRSGDLSVYWYQQSLDQGLQFLIQYYNGEERAKGNILERFSAQQFPDLHSELNLSSLELGDSALYFCASSVDTLSGNTIYFGEGSWLTVV.

This clone was counted a few times. The chain couples TRBV14 to TRBJ2-7; D gene ambiguous. From germline, CDR1 is SGHDN and CDR2 FVKESK. V was cut by 0 bases and J by 3 bases, with 6 bases left in between. There are 13 residues in the CDR3. CDR3: CASSQELSYEQYF. CDR3 coding DNA: TGTGCCAGCAGCCAAGAACTGAGCTACGAGCAGTACTTC.